The 9 T cell receptor beta chains below come from one sample, sequenced in a study of blood T cell repertoires in COVID-19. Only in-frame clones appear in the TCRdb table, and some are missing; sequencing was by immunoSEQ multiplex PCR. Among about 190,000 clones listed, roughly nine tenths were seen once. Sequenced material: peripheral blood. The source of these receptors is a middle-aged man with acute or convalescent COVID-19.

This clone occurred once. This rearrangement joins TRBV30 to TRBJ2-5; maybe TRBD1 (5 bases). The V and J ends lost 5 bases and 7 bases respectively, with 20 bases between them. CDR3 length: 14 amino acids. Per the germline V gene, CDR1 is GTSNPN and CDR2 is SVGIG (reference sequence). The CDR3 nucleotides read TGTGCCTGGGCTGACAGTGCTACGTTTGGGACCCAGTACTTC. Translated: CAWADSATFGTQYF.

This clone was observed once. The chain carries TRBV28 and TRBJ2-2; D perhaps matches TRBD1 (8 bases). The CDR3 runs to 14 residues. Trimming pared 4 bases from V and 6 bases from J, leaving 12 bases between. Germline loops: CDR1 MDHEN, CDR2 SYDVKM. The CDR3: CASSSTGGAGELFF. The CDR3 nucleotides read TGTGCCAGCAGTTCTACAGGGGGGGCCGGGGAGCTGTTTTTT.

The gene calls are TRBV19 and TRBJ2-3; a possible D gene is TRBD1 (5 bases). The CDR3 loop spans 15 amino acids. The germline gives CDR1 LNHDA, CDR2 SQIVND (reference sequence). Trimming shortened V by 5 bases and J by 1 base, and 13 bases separated the two germline ends. This CDR3 is CASSPQDTRTDTQYF. The DNA for the CDR3 is TGTGCCAGTAGTCCCCAGGACACCCGCACAGATACGCAGTATTTT.

CDR3 residues: CASTLPGTGGYGYTF. Here the CDR3 DNA reads TGTGCCAGCACCTTACCAGGGACGGGGGGCTATGGCTACACCTTC. This chain connects TRBV5-4 to TRBJ1-2; a possible D gene is TRBD1 (5 bases). The CDR3 length is 15 residues. Per germline, CDR1 SGHNT and CDR2 YYREEE (reference sequence). Trimming took 6 bases from V and 4 from J, leaving 19 bases between them. Combining the CDR3 with reference TRBV5-4 and TRBJ1-2 gives the whole variable domain ETGVTQSPTHLIKTRGQQVTLRCSSQSGHNTVSWYQQALGQGPQFIFQYYREEENGRGNFPPRFSGLQFPNYSSELNVNALELDDSALYLCASTLPGTGGYGYTFGSGTRLTVV.

The chain joins TRBV5-1 to TRBJ2-4; maybe TRBD1 (5 bases). The CDR3 is 14 amino acids. Trimming pared 3 bases from V and 0 bases from J, leaving 7 bases between. Germline assignment: CDR1 SGHRS and CDR2 YFSETQ. Here the CDR3 reads CASSSTVAKNIQYF. The DNA of the CDR3 is TGCGCCAGCAGCTCGACAGTAGCCAAAAACATTCAGTACTTC.

This clone was observed a handful of times. The rearrangement links TRBV4-1 to TRBJ1-1; D remains ambiguous. Germline assignment: CDR1 MGHRA and CDR2 YSYEKL. Between the trimmed V and J ends, which lost 5 bases and 9 bases, there was a span of 16 bases. The CDR3 is made up of 13 amino acids. This CDR3 reads CASSSQGGNKAFF. The CDR3 DNA reads TGCGCCAGCAGCTCCCAAGGAGGAAATAAAGCTTTCTTT.

J is TRBJ2-5 and V is TRBV5-4; TRBD2 is a possible D gene (5 bases). Germline V gene data show CDR1 as SGHNT and CDR2 as YYREEE (reference sequence). Trimming removed 0 bases from V and 4 bases from J, with 13 bases in between. This CDR3 is 15 amino acids long. DNA of the CDR3: TGTGCCAGCAGCTTGGCCGGAGGCAATCCAGAGACCCAGTACTTC. Translation: CASSLAGGNPETQYF.

This clone was observed once. A junction boundary mismatches the germline segment, possibly from a read error. The chain uses TRBV6-1 and TRBJ1-1; 8 bases agree with TRBD1. CDR3 length equals 15 residues. Germline assignment: CDR1 MNHNS and CDR2 SASEGT. The CDR3 spells CASSDRTGWNTEASF. For the CDR3, the DNA is TGTGCCAGCAGTGATCGGACAGGGTGGAACACTGAAGCTTCCTTT.

This chain joins TRBV6-1 and TRBJ1-1; 8 bases are shared with TRBD1. The CDR3 contains 15 residues. CDR1 and CDR2 (germline): MNHNS, SASEGT. Germline trimming cut 1 base from V and 1 base from J; bases unmatched to any gene: 2. For the CDR3, the DNA is TGTGCCAGCAGTGAAGGGACAGGGCCGAACACTGAAGCTTTCTTT. Its protein is CASSEGTGPNTEAFF.